Listed here is a single T cell receptor beta chain. No antigen is known for it. Sequenced by immunoSEQ multiplex PCR; TCRdb stores in-frame clones only, minus some. The sample contains over 35,000 clones, 76% of which appear only once. These data are taken from a study of chemoradiotherapy in HPV16-positive cancers. General study points: Functional assays defining HPV-specific T cells used only a couple of HPV16-positive patients. Non-HPV-specific T cells did not expand in tumors during treatment, whereas candidate HPV-specific clones and E7-related motifs did. In HPV16-positive patients, HPV-responsive T-cell expansion tracked better recurrence-free survival.

V was cut by 8 bases and J by 3 bases, with 16 bases left in between. The CDR3 has 15 amino acids. Germline V gene lookup returns CDR1 MNHEY and CDR2 SVGAGI. Repertoires were sampled repeatedly during chemoradiotherapy. This chain connects TRBV6-5 to TRBJ1-4; D remains ambiguous. The TCR was taken from a human donor with HPV-associated anogenital cancer. The specimen comprised blood, sampled from a patient who underwent chemoradiotherapy. The CDR3 sequence: CASRPSRVANEKLFF. The CDR3 DNA is TGTGCCAGCCGCCCAAGCCGTGTTGCTAATGAAAAACTGTTTTTT.